A selection of T cell receptor beta chains follows, all from one sample in a study of cytomegalovirus exposure and HLA in healthy donors. The table came from immunoSEQ multiplex PCR; TCRdb's copy has only in-frame clones and leaves some out. In the table there are some 170,000 clones, 75% to 85% of which are singletons. The sample taken for sequencing was PBMCs. The receptor set was obtained from a man aged 45 to 65 in good health and CMV-seropositive. CDR3s include the opening cysteine and the closing phenylalanine or tryptophan. Each record gives: D gene, J gene, clone size, V gene, CDR3 protein, CDR3 DNA. A D gene is named only where the DNA matches it firmly. Not all rows give a size; the values are once, few, many and, for expanded clones, a class.

TRBD1 | TRBJ1-4 | few | TRBV2 | CASSWTGEKLFF | TGTGCCAGCAGTTGGACAGGGGAAAAACTGTTTTTT
- | TRBJ2-3 | - | TRBV27 | CASSLIPAGTDTQYF | TGTGCCAGCAGTTTAATTCCGGCGGGCACAGATACGCAGTATTTT
- | TRBJ2-2 | - | TRBV14 | CASSQGLNTGELFF | TGTGCCAGCAGCCAAGGGCTTAACACCGGGGAGCTGTTTTTT
TRBD1 | TRBJ2-7 | - | TRBV6-5 | CASSRDSRSPYEQYF | TGTGCCAGCAGTCGGGACAGTCGATCTCCCTACGAGCAGTACTTC
- | TRBJ1-2 | once | TRBV6-5 | CASSYAASGGYTF | TGTGCCAGCAGTTACGCGGCCTCGGGAGGCTACACCTTC
- | TRBJ2-7 | - | TRBV7-2 | CASSLGRRGFPYEQYF | TGTGCCAGCAGCTTAGGTCGACGGGGGTTTCCCTACGAGCAGTACTTC
TRBD1 | TRBJ2-7 | - | TRBV7-8 | CASSLASGQGGPREQYF | TGTGCCAGCAGCTTAGCTTCGGGACAGGGGGGTCCGCGCGAGCAGTACTTC
- | TRBJ1-1 | - | TRBV10-3 | CAISQFQENTEAFF | TGTGCCATCAGCCAATTCCAGGAGAACACTGAAGCTTTCTTT
- | TRBJ2-7 | - | TRBV6-6 | CASSYNRAYEQYF | TGTGCCAGCAGTTACAACCGAGCCTACGAGCAGTACTTC
- | TRBJ2-7 | - | TRBV5-6 | CASSLAGVWTSYEQYF | TGTGCCAGCAGCTTGGCGGGGGTATGGACCTCCTACGAGCAGTACTTC
TRBD1 | TRBJ1-5 | few | TRBV19 | CASSTDRGYQPQHF | TGTGCCAGTAGTACGGACAGGGGTTATCAGCCCCAGCATTTT
- | TRBJ1-2 | once | TRBV27 | CASSPRGSANYGYTF | TGTGCCAGCAGTCCCCGTGGGAGTGCCAACTATGGCTACACCTTC
- | TRBJ2-5 | - | TRBV6-5 | CASSYSVGQGWETQYF | TGTGCCAGCAGTTACTCTGTCGGGCAGGGTTGGGAGACCCAGTACTTC
- | TRBJ1-6 | - | TRBV4-1 | CASSQGESSYNSPLHF | TGCGCCAGCAGCCAAGGGGAGAGCTCCTATAATTCACCCCTCCACTTT
- | TRBJ2-5 | once | TRBV28 | CASWSSETQYF | TGTGCCAGCTGGAGCTCGGAGACCCAGTACTTC
- | TRBJ1-2 | - | TRBV5-4 | CASSLRTVNYGYTF | TGTGCCAGCAGCTTACGGACAGTGAACTATGGCTACACCTTC
- | TRBJ2-3 | once | TRBV27 | CASSLGTFTDTQYF | TGTGCCAGCAGTTTGGGGACATTCACAGATACGCAGTATTTT
TRBD1 | TRBJ2-7 | few | TRBV27 | CASSLGTGGHEQYF | TGTGCCAGCAGTTTGGGGACAGGGGGCCACGAGCAGTACTTC
TRBD1 | TRBJ2-1 | - | TRBV2 | CASSTGQGVGEQFF | TGTGCCAGCAGTACGGGACAGGGGGTTGGTGAGCAGTTCTTC
- | TRBJ2-7 | - | TRBV2 | CATLRSISSYEQYF | TGTGCCACCCTGAGGTCTATAAGCTCCTACGAGCAGTACTTC
- | TRBJ2-1 | once | TRBV12-2 | CASRPDRGPFNEQFF | TGTGCAAGTCGTCCGGACAGGGGACCTTTTAATGAGCAGTTCTTC
TRBD1 | TRBJ1-5 | - | TRBV5-4 | CASSARGGSQPQHF | TGTGCCAGCAGCGCCAGAGGGGGCAGTCAGCCCCAGCATTTT
TRBD1 | TRBJ2-7 | - | TRBV28 | CASSYPGQGGGQYF | TGTGCCAGCAGTTATCCGGGACAGGGCGGAGGGCAGTACTTC
TRBD2 | TRBJ2-7 | - | TRBV7-2 | CASSLMAGGDEQYF | TGTGCCAGCAGCTTAATGGCGGGGGGAGACGAGCAGTACTTC
- | TRBJ2-2 | - | TRBV30 | CAWSYGPRSGELFF | TGTGCCTGGAGTTATGGGCCCCGGTCCGGGGAGCTGTTTTTT
TRBD1 | TRBJ1-2 | - | TRBV9 | CASSRQGAQGYTF | TGTGCCAGCAGCAGACAGGGGGCTCAAGGCTACACCTTC
TRBD1 | TRBJ2-7 | - | TRBV4-3 | CASSQEPKRQGSSYEQYF | TGCGCCAGCAGCCAAGAACCAAAAAGACAGGGGAGCTCCTACGAGCAGTACTTC
- | TRBJ2-2 | - | TRBV4-3 | CASSQQRRGNTGELFF | TGCGCCAGCAGCCAACAGCGGCGGGGGAACACCGGGGAGCTGTTTTTT
TRBD1 | TRBJ2-7 | - | TRBV19 | CASSTRRTGNEQYF | TGTGCCAGTAGTACCCGGCGGACAGGGAACGAGCAGTACTTC
- | TRBJ1-3 | - | TRBV11-2 | CASSRVEGTRTGNTIYF | TGTGCCAGCAGCCGGGTGGAAGGAACAAGGACTGGAAACACCATATATTTT
TRBD1 | TRBJ2-6 | - | TRBV6-6 | CAITGDGANVLTF | TGTGCCATAACAGGGGATGGGGCCAACGTCCTGACTTTC
- | TRBJ2-1 | - | TRBV23-1 | CASSQSIGSNNEQFF | TGCGCCAGCAGTCAATCAATCGGGTCGAACAATGAGCAGTTCTTC
TRBD2 | TRBJ2-2 | - | TRBV30 | CAWRGLAVGELFF | TGTGCCTGGAGGGGACTAGCGGTCGGGGAGCTGTTTTTT
TRBD2 | TRBJ2-4 | - | TRBV15 | CATSRDIRTSGGRAFQYF | TGTGCCACCAGCAGAGATATCCGGACTAGCGGGGGGCGCGCTTTTCAGTACTTC
- | TRBJ2-3 | - | TRBV7-8 | CASSPGLSTDTQYF | TGTGCCAGCAGCCCTGGACTTAGCACGGATACGCAGTATTTT
TRBD1 | TRBJ1-6 | - | TRBV10-3 | CAISQRGPGNSPLHF | TGTGCCATCAGCCAAAGGGGGCCAGGTAATTCACCCCTCCACTTT
TRBD1 | TRBJ2-7 | few | TRBV6-6 | CASSYSSDRVDHEQYF | TGTGCCAGCAGTTACTCGTCCGACAGGGTTGACCACGAGCAGTACTTC
TRBD1 | TRBJ2-7 | - | TRBV4-3 | CASSPGTGRYEQYF | TGCGCCAGCAGCCCCGGGACAGGGCGCTACGAGCAGTACTTC
- | TRBJ1-6 | - | TRBV11-1 | CASSPVTGKHNNSPLHF | TGTGCCAGCAGCCCTGTTACAGGGAAGCATAATAATTCACCCCTCCACTTT
- | TRBJ1-2 | - | TRBV6-6 | CASSCSLGLNYGYTF | TGTGCCAGCAGTTGCTCCCTGGGACTTAACTATGGCTACACCTTC
- | TRBJ1-5 | - | TRBV19 | CASSRVSNQPQHF | TGTGCCAGTAGCCGGGTCTCAAATCAGCCCCAGCATTTT
- | TRBJ1-1 | once | TRBV19 | CASSSQGSEAFF | TGTGCCAGTAGTTCTCAGGGATCTGAAGCTTTCTTT
- | TRBJ2-7 | - | TRBV5-6 | CASRLSGTPQRWEQYF | TGTGCCAGCAGACTCTCCGGGACACCTCAAAGGTGGGAGCAGTACTTC
- | TRBJ2-7 | - | TRBV19 | CASSKGQGGEQYF | TGTGCCAGTAGTAAAGGGCAGGGGGGCGAGCAGTACTTC
- | TRBJ2-1 | - | TRBV5-4 | CASSPRGGGSYNEQFF | TGTGCCAGCAGCCCCCGCGGAGGAGGCTCCTACAATGAGCAGTTCTTC
- | TRBJ1-1 | - | TRBV19 | CASSIGVKNTEAFF | TGTGCCAGTAGTATCGGGGTTAAGAACACTGAAGCTTTCTTT
- | TRBJ2-7 | - | TRBV13 | CASSLGGYEQYF | TGTGCCAGCAGCCTCGGGGGCTACGAGCAGTACTTC
- | TRBJ1-1 | - | TRBV5-1 | CASSPRNTEAFF | TGCGCCAGCAGCCCTAGGAACACTGAAGCTTTCTTT
- | TRBJ2-3 | few | TRBV14 | CASSHGGGSTDTQYF | TGTGCCAGCAGCCACGGGGGAGGCAGCACAGATACGCAGTATTTT
- | TRBJ1-4 | - | TRBV7-6 | CASSQMGGSASEILFF | TGTGCCAGCAGCCAAATGGGAGGGTCAGCTAGTGAAATACTGTTTTTT
TRBD1 | TRBJ2-7 | - | TRBV13 | CASSSGQGYEQYF | TGTGCCAGCAGCTCAGGACAGGGCTACGAGCAGTACTTC
TRBD1 | TRBJ2-2 | - | TRBV6-1 | CAGTRQGAFGELFF | TGTGCCGGAACTCGACAGGGGGCCTTCGGGGAGCTGTTTTTT